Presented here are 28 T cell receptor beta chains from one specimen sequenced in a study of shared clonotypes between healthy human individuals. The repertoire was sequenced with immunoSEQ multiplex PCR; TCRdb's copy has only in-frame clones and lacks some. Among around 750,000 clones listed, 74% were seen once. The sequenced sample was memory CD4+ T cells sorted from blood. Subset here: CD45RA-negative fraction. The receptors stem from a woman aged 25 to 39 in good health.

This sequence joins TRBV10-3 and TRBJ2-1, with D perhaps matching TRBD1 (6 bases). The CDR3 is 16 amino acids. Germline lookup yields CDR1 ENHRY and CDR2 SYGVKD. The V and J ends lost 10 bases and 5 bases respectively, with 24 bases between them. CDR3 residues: CATTSRVGSGDNEQFF. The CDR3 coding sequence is TGTGCCACGACCTCGAGGGTGGGGTCAGGGGACAATGAGCAGTTCTTC.

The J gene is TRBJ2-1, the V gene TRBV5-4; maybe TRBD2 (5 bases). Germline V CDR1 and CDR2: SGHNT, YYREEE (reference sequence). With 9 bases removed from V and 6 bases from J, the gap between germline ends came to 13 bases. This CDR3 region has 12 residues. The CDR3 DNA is TGTGCCACCGAATACCGGGGCAATGAGCAGTTCTTC. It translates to CATEYRGNEQFF.

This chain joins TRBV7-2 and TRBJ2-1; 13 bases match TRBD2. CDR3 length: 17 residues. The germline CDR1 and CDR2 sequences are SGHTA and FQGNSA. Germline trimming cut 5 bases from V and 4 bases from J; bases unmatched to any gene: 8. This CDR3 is CASSRTSGSGGYNEQFF. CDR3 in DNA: TGTGCCAGCAGCCGGACTAGCGGGAGTGGGGGATACAATGAGCAGTTCTTC.

The CDR3 coding sequence is TGTGCCTGGTCCGGGACAGGTATATCCTACGAGCAGTACTTC. Its translation: CAWSGTGISYEQYF. This chain connects TRBV30 to TRBJ2-7, with 8 bases identical to TRBD1. Trimming took 5 bases from V and 1 from J; bases not matched to a gene: 7. The germline gives CDR1 GTSNPN, CDR2 SVGIG (reference sequence). The CDR3 is made up of 14 amino acids.

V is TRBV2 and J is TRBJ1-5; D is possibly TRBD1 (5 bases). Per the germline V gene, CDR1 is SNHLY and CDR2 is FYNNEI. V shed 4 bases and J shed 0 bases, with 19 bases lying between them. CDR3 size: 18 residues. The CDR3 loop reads CASSAAGLQRGSNQPQHF. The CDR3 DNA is TGTGCCAGCAGTGCCGCGGGACTTCAGAGGGGTAGCAATCAGCCCCAGCATTTT.

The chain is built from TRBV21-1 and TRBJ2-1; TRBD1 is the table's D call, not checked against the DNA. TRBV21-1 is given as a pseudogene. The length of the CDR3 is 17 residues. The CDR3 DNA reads TGTGCCAGCAGCAAAGCCAATACAGGAAGCTCCTACAATGAGCAGTTCTTC. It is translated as CASSKANTGSSYNEQFF.

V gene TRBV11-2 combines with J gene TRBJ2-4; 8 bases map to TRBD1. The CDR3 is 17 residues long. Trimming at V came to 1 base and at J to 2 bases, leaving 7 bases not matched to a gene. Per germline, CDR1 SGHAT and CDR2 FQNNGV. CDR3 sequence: CASSLGNTGGPKNIQYF. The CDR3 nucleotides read TGTGCCAGCAGCTTAGGGAATACAGGGGGACCCAAAAACATTCAGTACTTC. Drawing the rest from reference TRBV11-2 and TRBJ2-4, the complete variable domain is EAGVAQSPRYKIIEKRQSVAFWCNPISGHATLYWYQQILGQGPKLLIQFQNNGVVDDSQLPKDRFSAERLKGVDSTLKIQPAKLEDSAVYLCASSLGNTGGPKNIQYFGAGTRLSVL.

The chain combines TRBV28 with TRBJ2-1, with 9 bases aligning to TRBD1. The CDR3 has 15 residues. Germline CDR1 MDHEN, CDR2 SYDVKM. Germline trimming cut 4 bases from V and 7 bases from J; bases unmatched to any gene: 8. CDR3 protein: CASSSHRGLLNEQFF. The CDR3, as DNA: TGTGCCAGCAGTTCCCACAGGGGGCTACTGAATGAGCAGTTCTTC.

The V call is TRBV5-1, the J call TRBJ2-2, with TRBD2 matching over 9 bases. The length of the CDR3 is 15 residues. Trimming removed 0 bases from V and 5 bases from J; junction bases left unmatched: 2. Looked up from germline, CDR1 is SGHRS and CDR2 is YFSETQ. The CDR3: CASSLGLAETGELFF. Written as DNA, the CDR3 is TGCGCCAGCAGCTTGGGACTAGCGGAGACCGGGGAGCTGTTTTTT.

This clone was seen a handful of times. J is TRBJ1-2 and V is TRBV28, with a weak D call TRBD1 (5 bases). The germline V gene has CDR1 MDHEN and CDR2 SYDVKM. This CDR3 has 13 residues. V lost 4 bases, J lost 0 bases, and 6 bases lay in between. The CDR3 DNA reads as TGTGCCAGCAGTTCGGGGGCTAACTATGGCTACACCTTC. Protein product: CASSSGANYGYTF.

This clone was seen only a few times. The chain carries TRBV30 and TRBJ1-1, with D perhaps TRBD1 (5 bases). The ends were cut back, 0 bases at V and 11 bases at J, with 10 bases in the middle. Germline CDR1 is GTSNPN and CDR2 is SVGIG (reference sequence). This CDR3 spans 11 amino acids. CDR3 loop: CAWSVGAGAFF. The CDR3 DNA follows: TGTGCCTGGAGTGTAGGGGCGGGGGCTTTCTTT.

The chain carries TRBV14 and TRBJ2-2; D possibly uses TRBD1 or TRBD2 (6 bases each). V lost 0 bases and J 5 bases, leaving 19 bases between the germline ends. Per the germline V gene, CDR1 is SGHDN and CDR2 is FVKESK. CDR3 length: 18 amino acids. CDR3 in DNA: TGTGCCAGCAGCCAAGATCCCCTGGGGGGCCGAGGGACCGGGGAGCTGTTTTTT. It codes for CASSQDPLGGRGTGELFF.

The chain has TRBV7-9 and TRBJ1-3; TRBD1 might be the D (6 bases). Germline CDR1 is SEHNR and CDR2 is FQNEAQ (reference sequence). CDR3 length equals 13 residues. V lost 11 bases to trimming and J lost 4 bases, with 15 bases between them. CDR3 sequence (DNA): TGTGCCTCGGGGGGCCAGTCGGGAAACACCATATATTTT. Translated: CASGGQSGNTIYF.

The CDR3: CSVGGESSYEQYF. The CDR3 DNA follows: TGCAGCGTTGGGGGGGAGAGCTCCTACGAGCAGTACTTC. The gene calls are TRBV29-1 and TRBJ2-7; D possibly corresponds to TRBD2 (6 bases). The CDR3 spans 13 residues. Trimming pared 4 bases from V and 0 bases from J, leaving 10 bases between. Germline CDR1 and CDR2: SQVTM and ANQGSEA.

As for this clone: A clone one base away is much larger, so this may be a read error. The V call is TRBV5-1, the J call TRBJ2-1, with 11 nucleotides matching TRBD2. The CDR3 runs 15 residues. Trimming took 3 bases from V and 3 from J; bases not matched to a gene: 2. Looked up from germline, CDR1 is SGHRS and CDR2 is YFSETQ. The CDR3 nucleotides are TGCGCCAGCAGCTGGGGACTAGCGGACTACAATGAGCAGTTCTTC. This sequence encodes CASSWGLADYNEQFF.

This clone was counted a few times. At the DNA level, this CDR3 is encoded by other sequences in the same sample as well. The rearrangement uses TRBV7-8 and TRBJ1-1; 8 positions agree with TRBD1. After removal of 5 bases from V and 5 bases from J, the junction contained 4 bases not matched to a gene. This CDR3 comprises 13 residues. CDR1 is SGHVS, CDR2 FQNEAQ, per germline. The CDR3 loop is CASSLRGRTEAFF. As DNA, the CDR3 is TGTGCCAGCAGCCTCAGGGGGCGAACTGAAGCTTTCTTT. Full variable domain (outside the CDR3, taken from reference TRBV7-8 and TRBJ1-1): GAGVSQSPRYKVAKRGQDVALRCDPISGHVSLFWYQQALGQGPEFLTYFQNEAQLDKSGLPSDRFFAERPEGSVSTLKIQRTQQEDSAVYLCASSLRGRTEAFFGQGTRLTVV.

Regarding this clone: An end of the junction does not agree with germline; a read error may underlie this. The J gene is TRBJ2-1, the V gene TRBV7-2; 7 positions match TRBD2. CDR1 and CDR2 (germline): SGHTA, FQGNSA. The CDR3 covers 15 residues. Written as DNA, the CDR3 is TGTGCCAGCAGTTTAGCGGGTCTCTCCTACAATGAGCAGTTCTTC. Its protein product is CASSLAGLSYNEQFF.

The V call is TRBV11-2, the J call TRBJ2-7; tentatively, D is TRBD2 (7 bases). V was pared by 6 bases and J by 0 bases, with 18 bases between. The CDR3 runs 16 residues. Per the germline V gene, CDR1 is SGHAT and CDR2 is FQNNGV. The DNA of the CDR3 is TGTGCCAGCAGGCGCATCAGGGGAGGGGGCTCCTACGAGCAGTACTTC. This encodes CASRRIRGGGSYEQYF.

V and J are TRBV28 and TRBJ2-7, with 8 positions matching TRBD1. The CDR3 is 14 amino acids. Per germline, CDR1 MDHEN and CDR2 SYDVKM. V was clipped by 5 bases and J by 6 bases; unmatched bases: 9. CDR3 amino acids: CASSRPPGGFEQYF. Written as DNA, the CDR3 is TGTGCCAGCAGTCGTCCCCCAGGGGGCTTCGAGCAGTACTTC.

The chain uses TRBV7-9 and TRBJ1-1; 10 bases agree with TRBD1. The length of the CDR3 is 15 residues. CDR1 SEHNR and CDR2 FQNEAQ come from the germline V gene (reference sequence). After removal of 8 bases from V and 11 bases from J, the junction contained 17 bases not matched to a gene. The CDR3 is CASQMTGGKDRTAFF. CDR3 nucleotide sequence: TGTGCCAGCCAAATGACAGGGGGCAAGGATCGAACCGCTTTCTTT.

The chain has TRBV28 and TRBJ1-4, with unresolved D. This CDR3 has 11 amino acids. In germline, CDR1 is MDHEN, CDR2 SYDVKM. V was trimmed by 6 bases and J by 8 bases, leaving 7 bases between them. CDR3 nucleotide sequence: TGTGCCAGCAGCCTCGGCGAAAAACTGTTTTTT. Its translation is CASSLGEKLFF.

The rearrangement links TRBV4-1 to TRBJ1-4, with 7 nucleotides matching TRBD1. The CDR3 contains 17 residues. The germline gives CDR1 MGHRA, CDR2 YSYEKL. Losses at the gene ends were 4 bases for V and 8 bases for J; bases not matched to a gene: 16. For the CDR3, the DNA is TGCGCCAGCAGCCTCACCTTCTCCAGGGGGAGTGGAGAAAAACTGTTTTTT. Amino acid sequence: CASSLTFSRGSGEKLFF.

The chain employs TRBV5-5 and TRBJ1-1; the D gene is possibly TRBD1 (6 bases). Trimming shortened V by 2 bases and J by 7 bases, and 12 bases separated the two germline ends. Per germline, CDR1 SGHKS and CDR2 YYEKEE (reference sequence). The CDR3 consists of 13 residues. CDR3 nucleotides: TGTGCCAGCAGCTTTTTAGGGGGGATTGAAGCTTTCTTT. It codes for CASSFLGGIEAFF.

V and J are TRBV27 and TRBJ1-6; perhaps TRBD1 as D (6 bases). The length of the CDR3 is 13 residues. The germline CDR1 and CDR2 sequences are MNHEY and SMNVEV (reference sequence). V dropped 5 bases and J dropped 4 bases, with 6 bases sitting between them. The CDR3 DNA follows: TGTGCCAGCAGTGGACAGTATAATTCACCCCTCCACTTT. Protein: CASSGQYNSPLHF.

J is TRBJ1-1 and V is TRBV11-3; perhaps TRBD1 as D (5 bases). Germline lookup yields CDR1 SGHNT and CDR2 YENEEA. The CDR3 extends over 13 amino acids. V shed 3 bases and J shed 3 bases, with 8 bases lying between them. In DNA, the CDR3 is TGTGCCAGCAGCTTGCAGGGATACACTGAAGCTTTCTTT. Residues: CASSLQGYTEAFF.

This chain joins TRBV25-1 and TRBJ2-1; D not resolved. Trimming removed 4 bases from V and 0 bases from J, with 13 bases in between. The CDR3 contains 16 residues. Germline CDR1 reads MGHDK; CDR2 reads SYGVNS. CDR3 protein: CASSAAQTSSYNEQFF. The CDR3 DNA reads TGTGCCAGCAGTGCGGCGCAGACCAGCTCCTACAATGAGCAGTTCTTC. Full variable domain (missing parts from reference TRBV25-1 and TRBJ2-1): EADIYQTPRYLVIGTGKKITLECSQTMGHDKMYWYQQDPGMELHLIHYSYGVNSTEKGDLSSESTVSRIRTEHFPLTLESARPSHTSQYLCASSAAQTSSYNEQFFGPGTRLTVL.

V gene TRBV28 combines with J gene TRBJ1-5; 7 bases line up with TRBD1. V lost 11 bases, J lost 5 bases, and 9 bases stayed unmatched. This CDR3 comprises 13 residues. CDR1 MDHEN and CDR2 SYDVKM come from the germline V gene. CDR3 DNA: TGTGCCCATAGGGGGCGGTCATATCAGCCCCAGCATTTT. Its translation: CAHRGRSYQPQHF.

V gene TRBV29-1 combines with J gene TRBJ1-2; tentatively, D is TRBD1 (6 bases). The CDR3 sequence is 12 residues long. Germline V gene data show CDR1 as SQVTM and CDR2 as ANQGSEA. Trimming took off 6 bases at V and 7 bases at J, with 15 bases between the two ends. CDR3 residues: CSVRAGAAGYTF. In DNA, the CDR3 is TGCAGCGTCCGGGCGGGGGCCGCTGGCTACACCTTC.